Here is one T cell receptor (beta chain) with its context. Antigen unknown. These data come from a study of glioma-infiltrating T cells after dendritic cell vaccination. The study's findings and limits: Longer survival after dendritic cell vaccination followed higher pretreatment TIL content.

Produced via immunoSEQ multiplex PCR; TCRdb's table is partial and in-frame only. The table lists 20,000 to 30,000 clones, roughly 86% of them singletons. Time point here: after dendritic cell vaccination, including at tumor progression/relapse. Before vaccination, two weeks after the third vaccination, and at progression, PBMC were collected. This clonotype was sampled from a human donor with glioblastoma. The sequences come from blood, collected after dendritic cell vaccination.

CDR3 nucleotide sequence: TGTGCCAGTAATTTGGGAGTATCACCCCTCCACTTT. Its protein is CASNLGVSPLHF. The chain has TRBV19 and TRBJ1-6; D call uncertain. The CDR3 has 12 amino acids. Trimming pared 7 bases from V and 10 bases from J, leaving 11 bases between. From germline, CDR1 is LNHDA and CDR2 SQIVND (reference sequence).